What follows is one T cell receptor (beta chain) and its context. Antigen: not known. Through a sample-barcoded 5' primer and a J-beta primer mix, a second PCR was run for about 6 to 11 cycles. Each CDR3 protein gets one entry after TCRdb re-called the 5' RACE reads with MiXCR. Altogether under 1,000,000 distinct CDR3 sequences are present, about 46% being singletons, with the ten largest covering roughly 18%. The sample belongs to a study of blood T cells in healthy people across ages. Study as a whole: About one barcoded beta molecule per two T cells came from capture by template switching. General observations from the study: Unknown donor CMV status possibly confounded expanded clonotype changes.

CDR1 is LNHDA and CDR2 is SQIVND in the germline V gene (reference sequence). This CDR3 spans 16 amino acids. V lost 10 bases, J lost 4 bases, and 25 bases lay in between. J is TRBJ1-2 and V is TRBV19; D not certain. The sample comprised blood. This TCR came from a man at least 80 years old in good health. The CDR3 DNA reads TGTGCCACTGCGCCGTCGGCACTAAATACCTTCTATGGCTACACCTTC. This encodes CATAPSALNTFYGYTF.